Shown below are 9 T cell receptor beta chains from a single sample sequenced in a study of immune evolution from preneoplasia to lung adenocarcinoma. This table comes from immunoSEQ multiplex PCR, and its TCRdb copy is limited to in-frame clones, with some not included. Among about 7,300 clones listed, around 77% were seen once. The source material was FFPE lung adenocarcinoma in situ tissue. The receptors were sampled from a donor older than 65 with lung adenocarcinoma. Some clones in this sample may be carry-over from other donors' samples.

J is TRBJ2-5 and V is TRBV11-1, with 9 bases fitting TRBD1. Trimming took 0 bases from V and 5 from J; bases not matched to a gene: 7. The V gene's germline CDR1 is SGHAT and CDR2 FQDESV (reference sequence). This CDR3 has 16 amino acids. DNA for the CDR3: TGTGCCAGCAGCTTAGCGGGACAGGGATCCGTGGAGACCCAGTACTTC. Its translation: CASSLAGQGSVETQYF.

As to this clone: One base away lies a much larger clone, so this may be a sequencing read error. This sequence joins TRBV19 and TRBJ1-1; 8 bases agree with TRBD1. This CDR3 has 14 residues. Germline assignment: CDR1 LNHDA and CDR2 SQIVND (reference sequence). The CDR3 coding sequence is TGTGCCAATAGTCGGACAGGGCGGAGGACTGAAGCTTTCTTT. This gives the protein CANSRTGRRTEAFF.

This clone has just a few counts. V gene TRBV5-1 combines with J gene TRBJ1-6, with a tentative D call TRBD1 (5 bases). Germline assignment: CDR1 SGHRS and CDR2 YFSETQ. The CDR3 spans 14 residues. Trimming pared 0 bases from V and 9 bases from J, leaving 10 bases between. In DNA, the CDR3 is TGCGCCAGCAGCTTGGAAGGGGTTCGTTCACCCCTCCACTTT. This translates into CASSLEGVRSPLHF.

The chain carries TRBV5-1 and TRBJ2-1, with 10 bases lining up with TRBD2. Germline V CDR1 and CDR2: SGHRS, YFSETQ. The CDR3 consists of 15 residues. V lost 3 bases, J lost 10 bases, and 10 bases stayed unmatched. CDR3 amino acids: CASSSRAGGPGEQFF. The CDR3 DNA reads TGCGCCAGCAGCTCACGAGCGGGAGGGCCGGGGGAGCAGTTCTTC.

The chain uses TRBV12-5 and TRBJ1-5, with TRBD1 matching over 7 bases. This CDR3 spans 14 amino acids. V gave up 6 bases and J gave up 6 bases; unmatched junction bases: 8. Germline V gene sequence: CDR1 LGHNT, CDR2 FRNRAP. CDR3 nucleotide sequence: TGTGCTAGTGGCCCCTCAGGGGGAGGTCAGCCCCAGCATTTT. Residues: CASGPSGGGQPQHF.

The V gene is TRBV5-5, the J gene TRBJ2-5; 10 bases align to TRBD1. The CDR3 sequence is 16 residues long. In germline, CDR1 is SGHKS, CDR2 YYEKEE (reference sequence). The junction had 9 bases not matched to a gene; V was cut back by 5 bases and J by 2 bases. The CDR3, as DNA: TGTGCCAGCAGGAACCGACAGGGGGCGGGTCAAGAGACCCAGTACTTC. Residues: CASRNRQGAGQETQYF.

V gene TRBV29-1 combines with J gene TRBJ2-7, with a weak D call TRBD2 (5 bases). CDR3 length equals 12 residues. V lost 8 bases to trimming and J lost 4 bases, with 15 bases between them. Germline loops: CDR1 SQVTM, CDR2 ANQGSEA. This CDR3 reads CSFRLGNYEQYF. In DNA form, the CDR3 reads TGCAGCTTCCGCCTCGGGAATTACGAGCAGTACTTC.

This clone was counted only a few times. The V and J genes are TRBV5-1 and TRBJ2-7, with TRBD1 matching 7 bases. CDR1 SGHRS and CDR2 YFSETQ come from the germline V gene. Trimming took 2 bases from V and 2 from J; bases not matched to a gene: 10. The CDR3 totals 16 residues. Here the CDR3 reads CASSFAGHRGTYEQYF. In nucleotides, the CDR3 is TGCGCCAGCAGCTTCGCGGGCCACAGGGGAACCTACGAGCAGTACTTC.

V and J are TRBV10-3 and TRBJ1-5, with D perhaps matching TRBD1 (5 bases). CDR3 length: 15 residues. The germline V gene has CDR1 ENHRY and CDR2 SYGVKD. V lost 0 bases and J lost 8, with 14 bases in between. CDR3 bases: TGTGCCATCAGTGAGTCGACGGGGGATGGGAAGCCCCAGCATTTT. It specifies CAISESTGDGKPQHF.